This T cell receptor beta chain emerged from a study of blood T cell repertoires in COVID-19. Looking at the study overall: COVID-19 samples from acute and convalescent phases originated in the United States, Italy and Spain. T cells, B-cell-depleted T cells, or PBMCs supplied cDNA or gDNA.

Per the original methods: From reference gene primer amplification, estimates of nucleated cell counts were derived. Produced via immunoSEQ multiplex PCR; TCRdb's table is partial and in-frame only. That table supplies the V and J calls and clone size; D and trimming were determined from the DNA. The sample contains nearly 40,000 clones, roughly 86% of which appear only once. This CDR3 spans 19 amino acids. Material for sequencing was peripheral blood. This receptor was taken from a man aged 45-65 years in a cohort sampled during active COVID-19. The V call is TRBV12-2, the J call TRBJ2-3; the D call TRBD2 from the table was never checked on the DNA. TRBV12-2 has pseudogene status. In DNA form, the CDR3 reads TGTGCAAGTCGCTTAGGGGGGACTCGCGTGGATTCTAGCACAGATACGCAGTATTTT. Translation: CASRLGGTRVDSSTDTQYF.